These 21 T cell receptor beta chains came from one sample sequenced in a study of cytotoxic CD8 clonotypes in ibrutinib-treated CLL. Libraries were prepared by immunoSEQ multiplex PCR; TCRdb keeps only in-frame clonotypes and omits some of them. Of around 150,000 clones in the sample, 81% were seen once. Sequences were derived from PBMCs, sampled after 12 months of ibrutinib treatment. The receptors here all came from a human donor with chronic lymphocytic leukemia.

J is TRBJ2-3 and V is TRBV19; D gene ambiguous. The germline V gene encodes CDR1 LNHDA and CDR2 SQIVND (reference sequence). The CDR3 covers 12 residues. Trimming cost V 3 bases and J 6 bases, with 7 bases left between them. CDR3 DNA sequence: TGTGCCAGTAGTATTCGTAGGGATACGCAGTATTTT. Translating it yields CASSIRRDTQYF.

CDR3 protein: CASGLERNTEAFF. CDR3 nucleotides: TGTGCTAGTGGTTTGGAAAGAAACACTGAAGCTTTCTTT. The chain recombines TRBV12-5 with TRBJ1-1; D is ambiguous. V was pared by 1 base and J by 2 bases, with 5 bases between. CDR1 and CDR2 from the germline V gene are LGHNT and FRNRAP. This CDR3 spans 13 amino acids.

The genes are TRBV7-6 and TRBJ2-7; tentative D call: TRBD2 (5 bases). This CDR3 region has 16 residues. V gave up 2 bases and J gave up 6 bases, with 20 bases separating them. CDR1 and CDR2 from the germline V gene are SGHVS and FNYEAQ. CDR3 residues: CASSLRAGGGIGEQYF. The CDR3 DNA is TGTGCCAGCAGCTTAAGAGCCGGTGGAGGAATCGGCGAGCAGTACTTC. Full variable domain (remainder filled in from reference TRBV7-6 and TRBJ2-7): GAGVSQSPRYKVTKRGQDVALRCDPISGHVSLYWYRQALGQGPEFLTYFNYEAQQDKSGLPNDRFSAERPEGSISTLTIQRTEQRDSAMYRCASSLRAGGGIGEQYFGPGTRLTVT.

This sequence joins TRBV28 and TRBJ2-7, with a tentative D call TRBD1 (5 bases). This CDR3 is built from 16 residues. The germline V gene encodes CDR1 MDHEN and CDR2 SYDVKM. V gave up 1 base and J gave up 3 bases, with 16 bases separating them. This chain's CDR3 is CASSLFSQGRYYEQYF. CDR3 DNA: TGTGCCAGCAGTTTATTTAGTCAGGGAAGATACTACGAGCAGTACTTC.

There are many counts of this clone. V gene TRBV30 combines with J gene TRBJ1-4, with a weak D call TRBD1 (6 bases). CDR1 is GTSNPN and CDR2 is SVGIG in the germline V gene (reference sequence). The CDR3 has 14 residues. V was clipped by 3 bases and J by 5 bases, with 13 bases between them. CDR3 DNA sequence: TGTGCCTGGAGGCCCGGACAGCTCAATGAAAAACTGTTTTTT. Translated: CAWRPGQLNEKLFF.

The rearrangement joins TRBV25-1 to TRBJ2-7; 9 bases are a match to TRBD1. Trimming at V came to 7 bases and at J to 4 bases, leaving 11 bases not matched to a gene. Germline values: CDR1 MGHDK, CDR2 SYGVNS. This CDR3 region has 15 residues. CDR3 DNA sequence: TGTGCCAGCAACTCCCGGACAGGGGCTTGGTACGAGCAGTACTTC. As protein: CASNSRTGAWYEQYF.

With regard to this clone: The junction and the germline gene differ at one end; a read error may be behind it. The J gene is TRBJ1-1, the V gene TRBV10-3, with TRBD1 matching over 8 bases. The CDR3 is 13 residues long. The germline V gene encodes CDR1 ENHRY and CDR2 SYGVKD. The CDR3: CAISGTGNPEAFF. CDR3 in DNA: TGTGCCATCAGTGGGACAGGGAACCCTGAAGCTTTCTTT.

This clone has only a few counts. The rearrangement joins TRBV6-1 to TRBJ1-5; tentative D call: TRBD1 (6 bases). Germline-derived CDR1 and CDR2 are MNHNS and SASEGT. The CDR3 contains 14 residues. The V gene lost 7 bases and the J gene lost 4 bases, with 14 bases spanning the gap. This chain's CDR3 is CASNLQGLNQPQHF. The CDR3 coding sequence is TGTGCCAGCAATTTACAGGGACTAAATCAGCCCCAGCATTTT.

Notes on this clone: Other DNA sequences in this specimen translate into the identical CDR3. J is TRBJ2-5 and V is TRBV18; the D is unclear. This CDR3 is 11 amino acids long. Germline V CDR1 and CDR2: KGHSH, LQKENI. V was pared by 3 bases and J by 1 base, with 0 bases between. The CDR3 coding sequence is TGTGCCAGCTCACCCCAAGAGACCCAGTACTTC. Translated, it gives CASSPQETQYF.

V is TRBV19 and J is TRBJ2-5; the D gene is possibly TRBD1 (6 bases). Near its end, the DNA agrees better with TRBJ2-7, so the J call may be wrong. This CDR3 is 17 amino acids long. The germline V gene has CDR1 LNHDA and CDR2 SQIVND (reference sequence). The CDR3 sequence is CASSTNPDRISSYEQYF. The CDR3 region has the DNA TGTGCCAGTAGTACCAATCCTGACAGGATTAGCTCCTACGAGCAGTACTTC.

The chain recombines TRBV9 with TRBJ2-2; D may match TRBD1 or TRBD2 (6 bases each). This CDR3 spans 15 amino acids. V lost 0 bases and J lost 5, with 11 bases in between. Germline V gives CDR1 SGDLS, CDR2 YYNGEE. The CDR3 is CASSVGGAGTGELFF. Here the CDR3 DNA reads TGTGCCAGCAGCGTAGGGGGGGCTGGAACCGGGGAGCTGTTTTTT.

DNA of the CDR3: TGTGCCAGTAGCTTGACAGGGGGCACAGATACGCAGTATTTT. Its translation is CASSLTGGTDTQYF. The chain is built from TRBV19 and TRBJ2-3; 8 nucleotides match TRBD1. The CDR3 loop spans 14 amino acids. In germline, CDR1 is LNHDA, CDR2 SQIVND (reference sequence). The J segment lost 1 base and the V segment lost 6 bases, leaving 3 bases of the junction unmatched.

The rearrangement links TRBV27 to TRBJ2-7, with 9 bases fitting TRBD1. The CDR3 is made up of 17 amino acids. Losses at the gene ends were 3 bases for V and 4 bases for J; bases not matched to a gene: 13. Germline CDR1 is MNHEY and CDR2 is SMNVEV (reference sequence). The CDR3, as DNA: TGTGCCAGCAGTTTTAGGCACATGGGACAGGGCCAATACGAGCAGTACTTC. Translation gives CASSFRHMGQGQYEQYF.

The J gene is TRBJ1-3, the V gene TRBV7-2, with a possible D match to TRBD1 (5 bases). The V gene's germline CDR1 is SGHTA and CDR2 FQGNSA. The CDR3 extends over 16 amino acids. The ends were cut back, 5 bases at V and 0 bases at J, with 14 bases in the middle. The CDR3 spells CASSTQGMDSGNTIYF. Here the CDR3 DNA reads TGTGCCAGCAGCACTCAGGGAATGGACTCTGGAAACACCATATATTTT. The full variable domain, its missing parts supplied by reference TRBV7-2 and TRBJ1-3, is GAGVSQSPSNKVTEKGKDVELRCDPISGHTALYWYRQSLGQGLEFLIYFQGNSAPDKSGLPSDRFSAERTGGSVSTLTIQRTQQEDSAVYLCASSTQGMDSGNTIYFGEGSWLTVV.

CDR3 coding DNA: TGTGCCAGCACGGAAACGGGGGGAACTTCCTACGAGCAGTACTTC. Translation: CASTETGGTSYEQYF. This rearrangement joins TRBV6-1 to TRBJ2-7; 7 positions agree with TRBD2. The CDR3 has 15 residues. V was clipped by 7 bases and J by 1 base; unmatched bases: 10. The germline CDR1 and CDR2 sequences are MNHNS and SASEGT.

The rearrangement links TRBV4-3 to TRBJ1-2; unclear D gene. V lost 4 bases to trimming and J lost 1 base, with 13 bases between them. Germline V gene sequence: CDR1 LGHNA, CDR2 YSLEER. This CDR3 is 15 amino acids long. The CDR3 nucleotides read TGCGCCAGCAGCCGCAGTACGGGTTTTAACTATGGCTACACCTTC. Protein sequence: CASSRSTGFNYGYTF.

The rearrangement joins TRBV6-5 to TRBJ1-3, with D unclear. CDR1 is MNHEY and CDR2 is SVGAGI in the germline V gene. This CDR3 has 12 residues. V was shortened by 5 bases and J by 6 bases, with 8 bases between the two germline ends. CDR3 bases: TGTGCCAGCAGTCTCCCCTCAAACACCATATATTTT. This encodes CASSLPSNTIYF.

The gene calls are TRBV19 and TRBJ1-2; 9 positions match TRBD1. Germline-derived CDR1 and CDR2 are LNHDA and SQIVND (reference sequence). The CDR3 runs to 14 residues. J was trimmed by 0 bases and V by 9 bases; bases with no gene match: 5. CDR3 in amino acids: CASGQGNANYGYTF. The CDR3, as DNA: TGTGCCAGCGGACAGGGGAATGCTAACTATGGCTACACCTTC.

V is TRBV5-1 and J is TRBJ2-7; 8 bases map to TRBD2. The CDR3 loop spans 16 amino acids. V trimming: 4 bases; J trimming: 6 bases; junction bases outside the gene matches: 15. Germline V gives CDR1 SGHRS, CDR2 YFSETQ. The CDR3 region is CASSPGRGLVSFEQYF. CDR3 sequence (DNA): TGCGCCAGCAGCCCGGGCAGGGGACTAGTTAGTTTCGAGCAGTACTTC. Combining the CDR3 with reference TRBV5-1 and TRBJ2-7 gives the whole variable domain KAGVTQTPRYLIKTRGQQVTLSCSPISGHRSVSWYQQTPGQGLQFLFEYFSETQRNKGNFPGRFSGRQFSNSRSEMNVSTLELGDSALYLCASSPGRGLVSFEQYFGPGTRLTVT.

This sequence joins TRBV7-2 and TRBJ2-3; 8 bases line up with TRBD2. The ends lost 10 bases at V and 2 bases at J; junction bases unmatched: 11. Germline lookup yields CDR1 SGHTA and CDR2 FQGNSA. The CDR3 consists of 15 residues. CDR3 protein: CATAGRGAITDTQYF. The CDR3 nucleotides are TGTGCCACAGCGGGGCGGGGGGCGATCACAGATACGCAGTATTTT.

V gene TRBV7-3 combines with J gene TRBJ1-3; 9 bases are shared with TRBD1. This CDR3 region has 16 residues. The germline V gene has CDR1 SGHTA and CDR2 FQGTGA. The V segment lost 6 bases and the J segment 3 bases; nucleotides outside the gene matches: 9. CDR3 amino acids: CASSLRGTGIGNTIYF. The DNA of the CDR3 is TGTGCCAGCAGTTTACGTGGGACAGGGATTGGAAACACCATATATTTT.